This entry describes one T cell receptor beta chain. Its target is unknown. The CDR3 is cut off 3 residues early in the read; its end comes from the germline J gene. Genomic DNA, averaging approximately 1,200 ng per sample, yielded TCR beta CDR3 via immunoSEQ. TCRdb's copy holds only in-frame clones and misses some; the assay was immunoSEQ multiplex PCR. This table lists around 35,000 clones. These data come from a study of T cells in women clearing cervical HPV infection. The study, taken as a whole, reports: Cases carried less TRBV6-7 than controls: 0.11% versus 0.16%. Combining TCR richness with V gene abundances gave about 0.87 AUC. Repertoire richness, not evenness, was significantly elevated in CIN3+ cases versus controls.

Germline CDR1 is MRHNA and CDR2 is SNTAGT. The CDR3 length is 18 residues. V was clipped by 0 bases and J by 4 bases, with 19 bases between them. The chain uses TRBV6-4 and TRBJ1-3; D gene uncertain. This sequence was found in a woman aged 18 to 75 with a cervical HPV16 infection that either progressed to CIN3+ or cleared (not recorded which). The sample taken for sequencing was blood buffy coat. The CDR3 is CASSDSLQADTSGNTIYF. Incomplete CDR3 DNA: TGTGCCAGCAGTGACTCTCTCCAAGCTGATACTTCCGGAAACACC.